The 9 T cell receptor beta chains listed next were all sequenced from one sample in a study of response to subunit inactivated influenza vaccine. TCRdb called the RT-PCR reads again in MiXCR, with one record for every CDR3 protein. The sample includes roughly 570,000 distinct CDR3 sequences, roughly 13% seen only once; the top ten take about an eighth. The sample was PBMCs from blood, taken 45 days after vaccination. Receptors were obtained from a man in his fifties who received an inactivated influenza vaccine.

This chain uses TRBV29-1 with TRBJ2-3, with TRBD2 matching 12 bases. The CDR3 contains 15 residues. Germline-derived CDR1 and CDR2 are SQVTM and ANQGSEA. Trimming took 6 bases from V and 2 from J; bases not matched to a gene: 6. The CDR3 region has the DNA TGCAGCGTGGACGGACTAGCGGGAAACACAGATACGCAGTATTTT. Encoded protein: CSVDGLAGNTDTQYF.

V is TRBV12-3 or TRBV12-4 and J is TRBJ1-1; D not certain. The ends were cut back, 5 bases at V and 8 bases at J, with 12 bases in the middle. CDR3 length: 12 residues. CDR3 sequence: CASSLNPVEAFF. For the CDR3, the DNA is TGTGCCAGCAGTCTCAACCCTGTAGAAGCTTTCTTT.

This chain links TRBV12-3 or TRBV12-4 with TRBJ2-3; 7 nucleotides match TRBD2. The CDR3 contains 13 residues. Losses at the gene ends were 5 bases for V and 8 bases for J; bases not matched to a gene: 7. The CDR3 DNA reads TGTGCCAGCAGTCGTATCAGGGAGGGTACGCAGTATTTT. Translated: CASSRIREGTQYF.

This clonotype was detected a few times. This chain uses TRBV28 with TRBJ2-7; 9 bases agree with TRBD1. The J segment lost 3 bases and the V segment lost 6 bases, leaving 6 bases of the junction unmatched. Germline loops: CDR1 MDHEN, CDR2 SYDVKM. This CDR3 has 14 amino acids. The CDR3 sequence: CASSYRGRIYEQYF. The DNA for the CDR3 is TGTGCCAGCAGCTACAGGGGGCGAATCTACGAGCAGTACTTC. Based on the CDR3 plus reference TRBV28 and TRBJ2-7, the full variable domain is DVKVTQSSRYLVKRTGEKVFLECVQDMDHENMFWYRQDPGLGLRLIYFSYDVKMKEKGDIPEGYSVSREKKERFSLILESASTNQTSMYLCASSYRGRIYEQYFGPGTRLTVT.

This clonotype has more than one count but fewer than ten. V and J are TRBV28 and TRBJ2-7; D is unresolved. V was clipped by 6 bases and J by 0 bases, with 18 bases between them. The germline CDR1 and CDR2 sequences are MDHEN and SYDVKM. The CDR3 totals 16 residues. The CDR3: CASSSPPTYNSYEQYF. CDR3 in DNA: TGTGCCAGCAGCTCCCCCCCCACTTACAACTCCTACGAGCAGTACTTC.

In its sample, this clonotype was seen many times. The V call is TRBV12-3 or TRBV12-4, the J call TRBJ2-7; 9 nucleotides align to TRBD1. V shed 3 bases, J shed 5 bases, and the junction held 8 bases outside the gene matches. The CDR3 sequence is 15 residues long. In DNA, the CDR3 is TGTGCCAGCAGTTTTTTGGGACAGGGATTTGACGAGCAGTACTTC. This gives the protein CASSFLGQGFDEQYF.

In regard to this clonotype: Mismatch with germline at one junction end may stem from a read error. CDR3 coding DNA: TGCTGTGCTAGAGATGTCGGGACAGGGTCGTACGAGCAGTACTTC. Its protein product is CCARDVGTGSYEQYF. This sequence joins TRBV20-1 and TRBJ2-7, with 9 bases that match TRBD1. The germline gives CDR1 DFQATT, CDR2 SNEGSKA (reference sequence). This CDR3 spans 15 amino acids.

This clonotype was counted many times. This sequence joins TRBV12-3 or TRBV12-4 and TRBJ1-5; 8 bases align to TRBD1. The CDR3 spans 18 residues. V shed 7 bases, J shed 0 bases, and the junction held 14 bases outside the gene matches. CDR3 DNA: TGTGCCAGCACCGCGGGGCAGGGGGCAGATGTTAGCAATCAGCCCCAGCATTTT. This translates into CASTAGQGADVSNQPQHF.

The chain has TRBV5-8 and TRBJ2-5; D unclear. The CDR3 runs 14 residues. Germline V gene data show CDR1 as SGHTS and CDR2 as YDEGEE. The ends were cut back, 4 bases at V and 2 bases at J, with 12 bases in the middle. In nucleotides, the CDR3 is TGTGCCAGCAGCCGCATAGACCGGCAAGAGACCCAGTACTTC. Translating gives CASSRIDRQETQYF.